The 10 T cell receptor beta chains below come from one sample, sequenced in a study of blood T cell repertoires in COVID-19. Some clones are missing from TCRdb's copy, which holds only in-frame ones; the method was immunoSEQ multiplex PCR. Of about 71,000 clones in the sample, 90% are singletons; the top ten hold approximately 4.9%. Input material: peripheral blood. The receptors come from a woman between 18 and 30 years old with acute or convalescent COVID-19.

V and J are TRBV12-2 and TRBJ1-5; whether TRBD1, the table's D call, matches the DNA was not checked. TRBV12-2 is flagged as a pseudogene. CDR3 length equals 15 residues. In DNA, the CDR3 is TGTGCAAGTCGCAATAGGAGACAGGGACATCAGCCCCAGCATTTT. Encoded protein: CASRNRRQGHQPQHF.

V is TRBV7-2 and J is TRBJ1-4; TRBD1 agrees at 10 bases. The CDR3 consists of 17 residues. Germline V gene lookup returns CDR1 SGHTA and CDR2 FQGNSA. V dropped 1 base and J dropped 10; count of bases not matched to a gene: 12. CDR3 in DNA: TGTGCCAGCAGCTTAGAGATACCGGGACAGGGGTCGGTAAAACTGTTTTTT. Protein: CASSLEIPGQGSVKLFF. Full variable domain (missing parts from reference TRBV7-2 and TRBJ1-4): GAGVSQSPSNKVTEKGKDVELRCDPISGHTALYWYRQSLGQGLEFLIYFQGNSAPDKSGLPSDRFSAERTGGSVSTLTIQRTQQEDSAVYLCASSLEIPGQGSVKLFFGSGTQLSVL.

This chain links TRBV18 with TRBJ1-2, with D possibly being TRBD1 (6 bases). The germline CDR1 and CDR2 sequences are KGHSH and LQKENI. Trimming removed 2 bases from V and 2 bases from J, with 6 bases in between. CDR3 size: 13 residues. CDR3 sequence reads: CASSPTGNYGYTF. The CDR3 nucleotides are TGTGCCAGCTCACCAACAGGGAACTATGGCTACACCTTC.

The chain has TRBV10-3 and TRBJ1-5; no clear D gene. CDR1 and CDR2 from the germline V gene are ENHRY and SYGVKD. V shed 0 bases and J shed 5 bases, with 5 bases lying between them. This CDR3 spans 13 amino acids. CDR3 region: CAISESGDQPQHF. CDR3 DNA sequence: TGTGCCATCAGTGAGTCTGGAGATCAGCCCCAGCATTTT.

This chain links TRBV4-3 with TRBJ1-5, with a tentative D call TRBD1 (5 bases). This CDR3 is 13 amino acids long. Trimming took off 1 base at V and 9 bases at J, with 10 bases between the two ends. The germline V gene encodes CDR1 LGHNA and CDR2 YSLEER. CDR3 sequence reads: CASSQARDAPQHF. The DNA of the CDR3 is TGCGCCAGCAGCCAAGCCAGGGATGCGCCCCAGCATTTT.

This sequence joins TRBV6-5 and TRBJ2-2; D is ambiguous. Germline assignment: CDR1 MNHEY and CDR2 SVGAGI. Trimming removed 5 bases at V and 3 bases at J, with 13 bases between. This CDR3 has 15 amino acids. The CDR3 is CASSRDSFHTGELFF. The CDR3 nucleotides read TGTGCCAGCAGTCGCGACTCCTTCCACACCGGGGAGCTGTTTTTT.

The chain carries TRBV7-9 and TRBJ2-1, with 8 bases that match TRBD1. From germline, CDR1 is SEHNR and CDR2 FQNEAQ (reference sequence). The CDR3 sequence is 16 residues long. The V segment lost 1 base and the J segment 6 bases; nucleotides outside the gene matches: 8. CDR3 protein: CASSLDPRGPSNEQFF. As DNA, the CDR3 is TGTGCCAGCAGCTTAGACCCCAGGGGGCCCTCCAATGAGCAGTTCTTC. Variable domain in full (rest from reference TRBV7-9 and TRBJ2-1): DTGVSQNPRHKITKRGQNVTFRCDPISEHNRLYWYRQTLGQGPEFLTYFQNEAQLEKSRLLSDRFSAERPKGSFSTLEIQRTEQGDSAMYLCASSLDPRGPSNEQFFGPGTRLTVL.

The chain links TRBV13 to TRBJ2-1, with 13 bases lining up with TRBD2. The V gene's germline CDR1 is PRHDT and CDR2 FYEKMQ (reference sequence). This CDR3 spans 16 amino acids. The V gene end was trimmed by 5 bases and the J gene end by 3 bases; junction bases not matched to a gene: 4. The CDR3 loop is CASSLGTSGNYNEQFF. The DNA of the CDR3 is TGTGCCAGCAGCCTCGGGACTAGCGGGAACTACAATGAGCAGTTCTTC.

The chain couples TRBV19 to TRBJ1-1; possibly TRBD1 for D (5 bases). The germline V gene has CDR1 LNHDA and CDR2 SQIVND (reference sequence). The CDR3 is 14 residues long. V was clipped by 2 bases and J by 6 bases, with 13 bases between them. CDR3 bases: TGTGCCAGTAGTATAATGGTAACAGGAGCTGAAGCTTTCTTT. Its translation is CASSIMVTGAEAFF.

The CDR3 DNA follows: TGTGCCAGCTCACCAGCGGGGGGCCTTCAAGATACGCAGTATTTT. Protein product: CASSPAGGLQDTQYF. The V gene is TRBV18, the J gene TRBJ2-3; 8 bases match TRBD2. J lost 5 bases, V lost 2 bases, and 6 bases had no gene match. Germline V gene lookup returns CDR1 KGHSH and CDR2 LQKENI. The CDR3 has 15 residues.